Listed here are 21 T cell receptor beta chains from one sample, sequenced in a study of early T cells in non-severe SARS-CoV-2 infection. TCRdb used MiXCR to reprocess the 5' RACE reads, holding one entry per CDR3 protein. This sample has 90,000 to 120,000 distinct CDR3 sequences, with around 10% found just once. Sequencing was carried out using whole blood. The origin of the receptors is an adult who was a healthcare worker with PCR-confirmed SARS-CoV-2 infection or an uninfected control (not recorded which).

The table lists this clonotype with a few counts. The chain is built from TRBV6-1 and TRBJ1-3; D unclear. The germline V gene encodes CDR1 MNHNS and CDR2 SASEGT. V lost 6 bases and J lost 3, with 12 bases in between. The CDR3 extends over 14 amino acids. The CDR3 DNA is TGTGCCAGCAGAGAGCCGGGTTATGGAAACACCATATATTTT. Translation gives CASREPGYGNTIYF.

This clonotype was detected a few times. The genes are TRBV7-6 and TRBJ1-6; TRBD1 matches 7 bases. The V and J ends lost 2 bases and 7 bases, in that order; junction bases with no gene match: 5. This CDR3 is built from 15 residues. Per germline, CDR1 SGHVS and CDR2 FNYEAQ. The CDR3 here is CASSLRGLRNSPLHF. The CDR3 DNA reads as TGTGCCAGCAGCTTAAGGGGGCTGAGGAATTCACCCCTCCACTTT.

In its sample, this clonotype was seen a few times. The chain couples TRBV20-1 to TRBJ2-3; no firm D call. The V and J ends lost 4 bases and 2 bases respectively, with 7 bases between them. Germline CDR1 DFQATT, CDR2 SNEGSKA (reference sequence). CDR3 length: 12 residues. CDR3 DNA: TGCAGTGCTACCAGGAACACAGATACGCAGTATTTT. Its protein is CSATRNTDTQYF.

The V gene is TRBV7-2, the J gene TRBJ2-3; D possibly matches TRBD1 or TRBD2 (7 bases each). This CDR3 region has 19 residues. Germline V gene data show CDR1 as SGHTA and CDR2 as FQGNSA. Trimming took off 7 bases at V and 5 bases at J, with 31 bases between the two ends. The CDR3: CASNSKTASGLQGGDTQYF. CDR3 nucleotide sequence: TGTGCCAGCAACTCGAAAACGGCTAGCGGTCTTCAGGGGGGAGATACGCAGTATTTT. The full variable domain, rest sourced from reference TRBV7-2 and TRBJ2-3, is GAGVSQSPSNKVTEKGKDVELRCDPISGHTALYWYRQSLGQGLEFLIYFQGNSAPDKSGLPSDRFSAERTGGSVSTLTIQRTQQEDSAVYLCASNSKTASGLQGGDTQYFGPGTRLTVL.

This clonotype was counted at least ten times. The rearrangement links TRBV20-1 to TRBJ2-3; weak D call: TRBD2 (5 bases). Trimming cost V 0 bases and J 5 bases, with 15 bases left between them. In germline, CDR1 is DFQATT, CDR2 SNEGSKA (reference sequence). The CDR3 totals 15 residues. This CDR3 is CSARDLEEEIDTQYF. CDR3 bases: TGCAGTGCTAGAGATCTGGAGGAGGAGATAGATACGCAGTATTTT.

This clonotype has at least ten counts. The chain couples TRBV7-9 to TRBJ1-1; the D is unclear. CDR1 SEHNR and CDR2 FQNEAQ come from the germline V gene (reference sequence). V was cut by 5 bases and J by 4 bases, with 11 bases left in between. The CDR3 covers 13 residues. CDR3 coding DNA: TGTGCCAGCAGCCCGACGGGCAGCACTGAAGCTTTCTTT. This gives the protein CASSPTGSTEAFF.

This chain connects TRBV20-1 to TRBJ2-7; 14 positions agree with TRBD2. Germline trimming cut 6 bases from V and 7 bases from J; bases unmatched to any gene: 8. The CDR3 spans 14 residues. Germline V lookup: CDR1 DFQATT, CDR2 SNEGSKA (reference sequence). The CDR3 coding sequence is TGCAGTGCGAGGACTAGCGGGGGGTTTAGTGAGCAGTACTTC. Translation: CSARTSGGFSEQYF.

The rearrangement joins TRBV5-1 to TRBJ1-1; tentative D call: TRBD1 (5 bases). V was cut by 0 bases and J by 4 bases, with 16 bases left in between. CDR3 length: 16 residues. Germline V CDR1 and CDR2: SGHRS, YFSETQ. Here the CDR3 reads CASSLASLGLSTEAFF. CDR3 sequence (DNA): TGCGCCAGCAGCTTGGCCAGCTTGGGGCTGAGCACTGAAGCTTTCTTT.

This clonotype was counted ten times or more. The chain links TRBV6-6 to TRBJ2-5; D not certain. The CDR3 contains 12 residues. Germline V lookup: CDR1 MNHNY, CDR2 SVGAGI (reference sequence). Deletions cut 7 bases from V and 2 bases from J, with 8 bases between. CDR3 loop: CASTASQETQYF. The CDR3 nucleotides read TGTGCCAGCACTGCTTCGCAAGAGACCCAGTACTTC.

This clonotype occurred a few times. The chain has TRBV28 and TRBJ2-7; D remains unclear. CDR3 length equals 9 residues. Germline-derived CDR1 and CDR2 are MDHEN and SYDVKM. With 9 bases removed from V and 1 base from J, the gap between germline ends came to 1 base. DNA for the CDR3: TGTGCCAGGTCCTACGAGCAGTACTTC. Residues: CARSYEQYF.

Ten or more counts support this clonotype. This sequence joins TRBV14 and TRBJ1-1; D ambiguous. Germline V lookup: CDR1 SGHDN, CDR2 FVKESK. The CDR3 runs 14 residues. V lost 1 base and J 4 bases, leaving 10 bases between the germline ends. The CDR3: CASSQVSTGTEAFF. Here the CDR3 DNA reads TGTGCCAGCAGCCAAGTTAGTACGGGCACTGAAGCTTTCTTT. The full variable domain, in which reference TRBV14 and TRBJ1-1 provide the parts outside the CDR3, is EAGVTQFPSHSVIEKGQTVTLRCDPISGHDNLYWYRRVMGKEIKFLLHFVKESKQDESGMPNNRFLAERTGGTYSTLKVQPAELEDSGVYFCASSQVSTGTEAFFGQGTRLTVV.

In this sample, this clonotype turned up many times. V usage is TRBV5-4 and J usage is TRBJ2-7; a weak D match, TRBD1 (6 bases). CDR1 is SGHNT and CDR2 is YYREEE in the germline V gene (reference sequence). V lost 0 bases and J 2 bases, leaving 12 bases between the germline ends. This CDR3 spans 15 amino acids. DNA for the CDR3: TGTGCCAGCAGCTTGGACAGGGCCAGCGCCTACGAGCAGTACTTC. It is translated as CASSLDRASAYEQYF.

This clonotype showed up just a few times. The chain joins TRBV28 to TRBJ2-1; perhaps TRBD2 as D (5 bases). The CDR3 consists of 15 residues. Trimming took 4 bases from V and 6 from J, leaving 16 bases between them. Germline CDR1 reads MDHEN; CDR2 reads SYDVKM. The CDR3 DNA reads as TGTGCCAGCAGTTCGAGGGCTAGCATAGGCAATGAGCAGTTCTTC. Translated: CASSSRASIGNEQFF.

This clonotype was detected many times. This sequence joins TRBV5-4 and TRBJ2-1, with D unresolved. Looked up from germline, CDR1 is SGHNT and CDR2 is YYREEE (reference sequence). Trimming cost V 2 bases and J 15 bases, with 18 bases left between them. The CDR3 covers 13 residues. CDR3 region: CASSLGSAGPMFF. CDR3 coding DNA: TGTGCCAGCAGCTTAGGATCGGCCGGGCCCATGTTCTTC.

The J gene is TRBJ2-6, the V gene TRBV4-3, with D perhaps being TRBD1 or TRBD2 (5 bases each). Per germline, CDR1 LGHNA and CDR2 YSLEER. This CDR3 region has 16 residues. V lost 3 bases and J lost 0, with 9 bases in between. CDR3 loop: CASSQGVDSGANVLTF. The DNA for the CDR3 is TGCGCCAGCAGCCAGGGGGTGGACTCTGGGGCCAACGTCCTGACTTTC.

This clonotype came up a few times. The rearrangement joins TRBV20-1 to TRBJ2-2; D remains unclear. Germline loops: CDR1 DFQATT, CDR2 SNEGSKA (reference sequence). V dropped 3 bases and J dropped 6 bases, with 5 bases sitting between them. This CDR3 is 11 amino acids long. The CDR3 nucleotides read TGCAGTGCTAGGTCGTCCGGGGAGCTGTTTTTT. Its protein is CSARSSGELFF.

This clonotype was counted at least ten times. The gene calls are TRBV30 and TRBJ1-3; weak D call: TRBD1 (6 bases). Germline lookup yields CDR1 GTSNPN and CDR2 SVGIG (reference sequence). This CDR3 has 13 residues. Trimming stripped 8 bases from V and 0 bases from J, with 11 bases between. The CDR3 reads CALDSFSGNTIYF. The CDR3 DNA sequence: TGTGCCCTGGACAGTTTCTCTGGAAACACCATATATTTT.

V gene TRBV28 combines with J gene TRBJ2-7; TRBD2 is a possible D gene (6 bases). V was pared by 5 bases and J by 6 bases, with 17 bases between. CDR3 size: 14 residues. Germline assignment: CDR1 MDHEN and CDR2 SYDVKM. The CDR3 reads CASSLGLVVGEQYF. CDR3 nucleotide sequence: TGTGCCAGCAGTCTGGGACTGGTAGTCGGCGAGCAGTACTTC.

This clonotype was seen many times. The J gene is TRBJ1-2, the V gene TRBV14; D gene unclear. Trimming removed 1 base from V and 8 bases from J, with 17 bases in between. Germline loops: CDR1 SGHDN, CDR2 FVKESK. CDR3 length equals 15 residues. The CDR3 reads CASSQGAGRWKGYTF. The CDR3 DNA sequence: TGTGCCAGCAGCCAAGGAGCGGGCAGGTGGAAAGGCTACACCTTC.

This clonotype was observed at least ten times. The DNA for the CDR3 is TGTGCCAGCAGTTACTCGAGAGGTGAGCAGTTCTTC. Residues: CASSYSRGEQFF. The V call is TRBV6-2 or TRBV6-3, the J call TRBJ2-1; unclear D gene. V lost 0 bases and J 9 bases, leaving 6 bases between the germline ends. The CDR3 runs 12 residues. CDR1 is MNHEY, CDR2 SVGEGT, per germline.

A remark on this clonotype: A much larger clone lies one base from this, so it may be a read error. The V and J genes are TRBV28 and TRBJ2-7, with D possibly being TRBD1 (6 bases). Germline V gene sequence: CDR1 MDHEN, CDR2 SYDVKM. V was shortened by 9 bases and J by 3 bases, with 12 bases between the two germline ends. The CDR3 loop spans 12 amino acids. As DNA, the CDR3 is TGTGCCAGTACTAGGGGGTTCTACGAGCAGTACTTC. As protein: CASTRGFYEQYF.